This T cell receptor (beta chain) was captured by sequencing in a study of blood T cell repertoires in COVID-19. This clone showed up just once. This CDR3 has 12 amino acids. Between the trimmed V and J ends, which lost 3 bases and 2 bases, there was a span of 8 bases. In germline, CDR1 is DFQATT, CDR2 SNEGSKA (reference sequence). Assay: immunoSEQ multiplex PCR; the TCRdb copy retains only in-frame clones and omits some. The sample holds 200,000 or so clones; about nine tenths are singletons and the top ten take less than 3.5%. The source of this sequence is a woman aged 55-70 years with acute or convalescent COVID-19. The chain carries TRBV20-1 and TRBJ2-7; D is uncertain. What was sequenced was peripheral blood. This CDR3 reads CSASHETYEQYF. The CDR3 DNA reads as TGCAGTGCTAGTCATGAGACCTACGAGCAGTACTTC.